This TCR beta chain was identified in a study of blood T cell repertoires in COVID-19. About the research overall: Samples representing acute and convalescent COVID-19 were sourced from the United States, Italy and Spain.

Authors' data handling: Counts of nucleated cells, estimated from reference gene primer amplification, were obtained. Sequencing used immunoSEQ multiplex PCR; TCRdb keeps in-frame clones, though not all of them. V, J and clone size were drawn from that table, and D and trimming were deduced from the DNA. The sample lists about 300,000 clones, more than 75% occurring once. The sequencing sample was made of peripheral blood. This clonotype was obtained from a woman aged 45-60 years with acute or convalescent COVID-19.

CDR3 loop: CASSFRGGNQETQYF. Written as DNA, the CDR3 is TGTGCCAGCAGCTTCAGAGGGGGCAACCAAGAGACCCAGTACTTC. The chain combines TRBV11-2 with TRBJ2-5; 7 bases fit TRBD1. Germline assignment: CDR1 SGHAT and CDR2 FQNNGV. The trim removed 3 bases at V and 0 bases at J, leaving 4 bases unmatched. The CDR3 runs to 15 residues.